The clone carrying this T cell receptor beta chain was picked up many times. Through MiXCR, TCRdb re-clonotyped the PCR reads. The sample consists of 25,000 to 30,000 clones, roughly 14% of them appearing once. These data come from a study of metastatic and nonmetastatic thyroid tumors. None of the patients had undergone any treatment ahead of thyroid surgery. This CDR3 spans 13 amino acids. Germline lookup yields CDR1 MRHNA and CDR2 SNTAGT. V was clipped by 6 bases and J by 10 bases; unmatched bases: 7. The sequence was collected from a male donor with papillary thyroid cancer or a benign thyroid nodule (not recorded which). Some clones in this sample may be carry-over from other donors' samples. The chain links TRBV6-4 to TRBJ2-1; 9 positions agree with TRBD1. Input material: blood. CDR3 sequence reads: CASRGDRVQEQFF. For the CDR3, the DNA is TGTGCCAGCAGGGGGGACAGGGTACAGGAGCAGTTCTTC.